Here is one TCR beta chain with its context. Antigen unknown. The investigators amplified TCR beta CDR3 regions from RNA transcripts. The HTBI primer set served for first-round RT-PCR of the TCR CDR3. From the multiplex PCR reads, TCRdb called clonotypes with MiXCR, one entry per CDR3 protein. The data contain approximately 640,000 distinct CDR3 sequences, 17% of them singletons. The sample originates from a study of T cells in Graves' hyperthyroidism and ophthalmopathy. Study summary: Peripheral blood specimens were obtained at initial diagnosis, prior to any treatment. General study points: Most clonotypes that expanded in the thyroid above 0.001 also showed up in blood.

Lactation, pregnancy, other autoimmune disease or uncontrolled infection led to exclusion of patients. There are 14 residues in the CDR3. Trimming took off 4 bases at V and 2 bases at J, with 15 bases between the two ends. CDR1 and CDR2 from the germline V gene are SQVTM and ANQGSEA. V usage is TRBV29-1 and J usage is TRBJ2-7, with D maybe TRBD1 (7 bases). Material for sequencing was blood. This clonotype was obtained from a man over 45 with Graves' hyperthyroidism. CDR3 protein: CSVAGQGGAYEQYF. Here the CDR3 DNA reads TGCAGCGTTGCCGGGCAGGGGGGAGCCTACGAGCAGTACTTC.